This TCR beta chain was profiled in a study of T cell changes during pregnancy in multiple sclerosis. Germline CDR1 reads SGHRS; CDR2 reads YFSETQ. Trimming took 4 bases from V and 5 from J, leaving 8 bases between them. The CDR3 spans 12 residues. Sequencing used immunoSEQ multiplex PCR; TCRdb keeps in-frame clones, though not all of them. The table lists roughly 100,000 clones, roughly nine tenths of them singletons, with about 0.89% in the top ten. This receptor was obtained from a female donor with multiple sclerosis, enrolled in a pregnancy study. The material sequenced was peripheral blood, taken after pregnancy. The V gene is TRBV5-1, the J gene TRBJ2-3, with D unclear. CDR3 sequence (DNA): TGCGCCAGCAGCCTGGGTAAAGATACGCAGTATTTT. Translated: CASSLGKDTQYF.